These T cell receptor beta chains were read from a single sample in a study of T cell repertoires in cytomegalovirus infection. TCRdb fed the reads into MiXCR, producing one record per CDR3 protein. The sample lists about 530,000 distinct CDR3 sequences, 26% seen once, with roughly an eighth in the top ten. Source material: PBMCs. These receptors originate from a human donor in good health (CMV status not recorded). Some clones in this sample may be carry-over from other donors' samples. Both conserved end residues are part of each CDR3. Fields, in order: D gene, V gene, J gene, CDR3 protein. D genes are given only for firm matches.

d_gene: TRBD1
v_gene: TRBV7-3
j_gene: TRBJ2-7
CDR3aa: CASSSGQGQEQYF

d_gene: TRBD2
v_gene: TRBV19
j_gene: TRBJ2-2
CDR3aa: CASTRAWLAGGPNTGELFF

d_gene: .
v_gene: TRBV7-9
j_gene: TRBJ2-4
CDR3aa: CGAGNENIQYF

d_gene: TRBD1
v_gene: TRBV5-4
j_gene: TRBJ1-2
CDR3aa: CASSSRTGATKDTF

d_gene: TRBD1
v_gene: TRBV5-6
j_gene: TRBJ1-1
CDR3aa: CASSLVQGANTEAFF

d_gene: TRBD2
v_gene: TRBV20-1
j_gene: TRBJ2-3
CDR3aa: CSAGTSSDTQYF

d_gene: .
v_gene: TRBV7-6
j_gene: TRBJ2-3
CDR3aa: CASSQEPGPQSRIDTQYF

d_gene: .
v_gene: TRBV19
j_gene: TRBJ2-1
CDR3aa: CASSIDSSYNEQFF

d_gene: TRBD2
v_gene: TRBV7-8
j_gene: TRBJ2-7
CDR3aa: CASSLGLGRAYEQYF

d_gene: TRBD2
v_gene: TRBV7-2
j_gene: TRBJ2-7
CDR3aa: CASSLALSGGREQYF

d_gene: TRBD1
v_gene: TRBV9
j_gene: TRBJ2-6
CDR3aa: CASSPQTGQGAGANVLTF

d_gene: TRBD2
v_gene: TRBV12-3/TRBV12-4
j_gene: TRBJ2-3
CDR3aa: CASTQWTGTNMNTQYF

d_gene: .
v_gene: TRBV18
j_gene: TRBJ1-1
CDR3aa: CASSSAPRRDTEAFF

d_gene: TRBD2
v_gene: TRBV11-2
j_gene: TRBJ2-1
CDR3aa: CASSLGSLRLAVYNEQFF

d_gene: .
v_gene: TRBV6-2/TRBV6-3
j_gene: TRBJ1-6
CDR3aa: CASSYAIGESSPLHF

d_gene: TRBD1
v_gene: TRBV7-9
j_gene: TRBJ1-2
CDR3aa: CASSTPGQEDGYTF

d_gene: TRBD1
v_gene: TRBV29-1
j_gene: TRBJ2-1
CDR3aa: CSVPGQGYREQFF

d_gene: .
v_gene: TRBV12-3/TRBV12-4
j_gene: TRBJ2-5
CDR3aa: CASSLRKTQYF

d_gene: .
v_gene: TRBV7-3
j_gene: TRBJ2-3
CDR3aa: CASRSGDTQYF

d_gene: TRBD2
v_gene: TRBV24-1
j_gene: TRBJ2-5
CDR3aa: CATSDLGTSGSLETQYF

d_gene: .
v_gene: TRBV7-2
j_gene: TRBJ1-2
CDR3aa: CASSTQGRVNYGYTF

d_gene: TRBD2
v_gene: TRBV11-3
j_gene: TRBJ2-1
CDR3aa: CASSRTTSGAYNEQFF

d_gene: TRBD2
v_gene: TRBV5-5
j_gene: TRBJ2-1
CDR3aa: CASSRLAGGNEQFF

d_gene: .
v_gene: TRBV19
j_gene: TRBJ1-2
CDR3aa: CASSIPGTLNYGYTF